The T cell receptor (beta chain) under discussion was sequenced for a study of graft-versus-host responses after intestinal transplantation. Profiled with immunoSEQ multiplex PCR; TCRdb holds only in-frame clones, not every one. The data show roughly 120,000 clones, 90% seen once. In the case of this clone: Its antigen is undetermined.

The germline CDR1 and CDR2 sequences are SGHVS and FNYEAQ. V lost 0 bases, J lost 4 bases, and 4 bases lay in between. This CDR3 is 13 amino acids long. This receptor was identified in a human donor who received an intestinal transplant. The chain joins TRBV7-6 to TRBJ1-5, with D uncertain. The sequenced sample was unstimulated CD4+ T cells sorted from spleen or lymph node cells, obtained before intestinal transplant. The CDR3 DNA follows: TGTGCCAGCAGCTTAGCGGAGAATCAGCCCCAGCATTTT. This sequence encodes CASSLAENQPQHF.